The sequence of this T cell receptor beta chain was determined in a study of blood T cell repertoires in COVID-19. Study overall: Sample material is recorded as cDNA or gDNA derived from T cells, B-cell-depleted T cells, or PBMCs.

This CDR3 comprises 14 residues. Per germline, CDR1 MNHEY and CDR2 SMNVEV (reference sequence). The V gene end was trimmed by 5 bases and the J gene end by 4 bases; junction bases not matched to a gene: 7. Original handling: Amplification of reference gene primers provided the estimated nucleated cell counts. The repertoire was sequenced with immunoSEQ multiplex PCR; TCRdb's copy has only in-frame clones and lacks some. That table gives V, J and clone size, and the DNA gave D and trimming. The table lists some 240,000 clones, more than 85% of them singletons. Sequenced sample: peripheral blood. This sequence joins TRBV27 and TRBJ2-7; 8 bases line up with TRBD2. This receptor was obtained from a man in his fifties or sixties with COVID-19, enrolled during active disease. As DNA, the CDR3 is TGTGCCAGCAGTCGTCGGGGACTAGGTTACGAGCAGTACTTC. Translation gives CASSRRGLGYEQYF.